A single sample gave rise to the 11 T cell receptor beta chains below, sequenced in a study of high-grade serous ovarian cancer treatment subgroups. Tumor samples were taken before definitive surgery or chemotherapy. Clones were read by immunoSEQ multiplex PCR, and TCRdb kept only the in-frame ones, dropping some. The data contain approximately 5,700 clones, about 60% of them singletons. The sequencing sample was made of tumor tissue. These receptors came from a human donor with high-grade serous ovarian cancer.

This clone turned up a few times. DNA for the CDR3: TGCGCCAGCCGACAGGGCCCTGAAGCTTTCTTT. This sequence encodes CASRQGPEAFF. This chain connects TRBV5-1 to TRBJ1-1, with TRBD1 matching over 7 bases. Trimming at V came to 7 bases and at J to 6 bases, leaving 3 bases not matched to a gene. Per the germline V gene, CDR1 is SGHRS and CDR2 is YFSETQ. This CDR3 has 11 residues.

This clone was seen a few times. The chain employs TRBV6-5 and TRBJ1-6; no clear D. The V and J ends lost 3 bases and 8 bases respectively, with 11 bases between them. CDR1 is MNHEY and CDR2 is SVGAGI in the germline V gene. The CDR3 is 14 residues long. CDR3 in DNA: TGTGCCAGCAGTTATCGGGAGGTGGATTCACCCCTCCACTTT. It encodes CASSYREVDSPLHF.

The table lists this clone with a few counts. V and J are TRBV4-1 and TRBJ1-2, with a possible D match to TRBD1 (5 bases). This CDR3 has 15 residues. Trimming stripped 4 bases from V and 5 bases from J, with 17 bases between. Per germline, CDR1 MGHRA and CDR2 YSYEKL. DNA of the CDR3: TGCGCCAGCAGCCCAACCTACAGGCCTGATTATGGCTACACCTTC. Amino acid sequence: CASSPTYRPDYGYTF.

Of note for this clone: A junction boundary mismatches the germline segment, possibly from a read error. The gene calls are TRBV15 and TRBJ2-5; the D gene could be TRBD1 or TRBD2 (5 bases each). Germline assignment: CDR1 LNHNV and CDR2 YYDKDF (reference sequence). There are 15 residues in the CDR3. The CDR3 reads CATSGEGRFQETQYF. DNA for the CDR3: TGTGCCACCAGCGGAGAGGGGCGCTTCCAAGAGACCCAGTACTTC.

This clone was picked up a small number of times. This rearrangement joins TRBV7-2 to TRBJ2-2; D may be TRBD1 or TRBD2 (5 bases each). V was trimmed by 7 bases and J by 2 bases, leaving 17 bases between them. The germline V gene encodes CDR1 SGHTA and CDR2 FQGNSA. CDR3 length: 16 residues. The CDR3 sequence is CASTRPGTANTGELFF. CDR3 DNA: TGTGCCAGCACCCGCCCTGGGACCGCAAACACCGGGGAGCTGTTTTTT.

The table lists this clone with a few counts. This rearrangement joins TRBV5-1 to TRBJ2-3; either TRBD1 or TRBD2 may supply D (6 bases each). This CDR3 has 14 amino acids. Germline V gives CDR1 SGHRS, CDR2 YFSETQ. The V and J ends lost 4 bases and 6 bases respectively, with 15 bases between them. The CDR3 region is CASSRGVGDDTQYF. The CDR3, as DNA: TGCGCCAGCAGCAGGGGGGTCGGGGACGATACGCAGTATTTT.

On this clone: The identical CDR3 is also encoded by other nucleotide sequences in the sample. V gene TRBV11-2 combines with J gene TRBJ1-1; D not certain. The germline V gene has CDR1 SGHAT and CDR2 FQNNGV. The CDR3 spans 14 residues. V was clipped by 5 bases and J by 1 base, with 11 bases between them. The DNA of the CDR3 is TGTGCCAGCAGCCTGGTCGGTGGGAACACTGAAGCTTTCTTT. Residues: CASSLVGGNTEAFF.

The CDR3 DNA reads as TGTGCCAGCTCTAGGGACCTAGGAGACACTGAAGCTTTCTTT. Amino acid sequence: CASSRDLGDTEAFF. J is TRBJ1-1 and V is TRBV18; possibly TRBD1 for D (5 bases). Trimming removed 6 bases at V and 3 bases at J, with 14 bases between. CDR3 length equals 14 residues. Germline assignment: CDR1 KGHSH and CDR2 LQKENI.

By share, this clone ranks as medium-sized. The V and J genes are TRBV6-5 and TRBJ1-1, with 7 bases identical to TRBD1. The length of the CDR3 is 13 residues. Per germline, CDR1 MNHEY and CDR2 SVGAGI. Losses at the gene ends were 6 bases for V and 7 bases for J; bases not matched to a gene: 8. This CDR3 reads CASSILRDSEAFF. Here the CDR3 DNA reads TGTGCCAGCAGCATCCTCCGGGACAGTGAAGCTTTCTTT.

This chain links TRBV28 with TRBJ2-3; TRBD2 is a possible D gene (5 bases). This CDR3 region has 12 residues. Germline CDR1 is MDHEN and CDR2 is SYDVKM. The CDR3 here is CASGRTTDTQYF. CDR3 nucleotide sequence: TGTGCGAGCGGCAGGACCACAGATACGCAGTATTTT.

This chain links TRBV6-5 with TRBJ1-2, with D perhaps matching TRBD1 (5 bases). V dropped 5 bases and J dropped 5 bases, with 12 bases sitting between them. This CDR3 is 13 amino acids long. CDR1 and CDR2 (germline): MNHEY, SVGAGI. CDR3 coding DNA: TGTGCCAGCAGTGGCGGGACTTCGTATGGCTACACCTTC. Amino acid sequence: CASSGGTSYGYTF.